This T cell receptor (beta chain) was obtained from a study of graft-versus-host responses after intestinal transplantation listed by TCRdb under 2021. Broadly, across the study: Multivisceral, liver-intestinal, or isolated intestinal transplants were received by the recipients. Donor T cell macrochimerism was defined as a peak of at least 4% donor T cells among recipient peripheral blood mononuclear cells. A cohort of more than 20 intestinal transplant recipients, including one retransplant, was enrolled, and a few patients lacking pretransplant specimens were excluded. All recipients received anti-thymocyte globulin induction followed by maintenance tacrolimus and steroids for roughly three years. To identify alloreactive clones, pre-transplant mixed lymphocyte reaction products were sequenced and compared with unstimulated pre-transplant donor and recipient T cells. Bulk TCR-beta CDR3 sequencing was used to track graft-versus-host and host-versus-graft alloreactive T cell clones in the graft, circulation and bone marrow after intestinal transplantation. Instead of going to the commercial service, samples from a few later patients were sequenced in-house on an Illumina MiSeq and processed with MiXCR.

Concerning this clone itself: No cognate antigen has been identified for it. It has no much larger one-base neighbor in the sample; base qualities were not kept.

The paper's findings and limits, for the study overall: The conclusions were limited by the relatively low number and heterogeneity of the intestinal transplant patients. Early after transplant, peak levels of circulating GvH clones were found to be associated with declines in HvG clones. GvH clones turned up in recipient bone marrow, with some appearing earlier in ileal mucosa or blood, a pattern consistent with an intestinal mucosal origin. Patients with donor T cell macrochimerism had high GvH to HvG T cell clonal ratios in their allografts.

The sample's time point label is to be understood as: cells obtained before transplantation from donor or recipient. CD3+CD4+ and CD3+CD8+ populations were FACS-sorted from unstimulated pre-transplant donor and recipient cells taken from spleen or lymph nodes. V gives up 1 base and J gives up 3 bases, and the segment between their germline ends measures 10 bases. Reading the germline V gene gives CDR1 WSHSY and CDR2 SAAADI. The CDR3 contains 14 residues, cysteine and phenylalanine counted. CDR3 DNA is the only sequence kept; it has 42 bases, read in frame from the first base. Libraries came from the immunoSEQ multiplex PCR assay. For most patients, genomic DNA was isolated using the Qiagen DNeasy Blood and Tissue Kit and was shipped frozen to Adaptive Biotechnologies for TCR sequencing. Adaptive Biotechnologies carried out high-throughput TCR-beta CDR3 sequencing of genomic DNA for most patients. The paper's processing steps were these. Adaptive's ImmunoSEQ software supplied the TCR sequencing data for around 19 patients, while MiXCR and VDJtools were used to process a few other patients. To correct CD4 versus CD8 sorting errors, sequences present in both subsets at a frequency ratio below 5:1 were removed. Because the origin of CDR3 nucleotide sequences shared between donor and recipient could not be assigned, those sequences were removed. At least 2-fold expansion over unstimulated cells and a minimum CFSE-low frequency of 0.002% (template counts) or 0.001% (read counts) were required for clones to be classified as alloreactive. Clones were considered mappable if detected in sequenced pre-transplant spleen, lymph node, or MLR CFSE-low populations of the donor or recipient. The cumulative frequency of alloreactive clones was calculated as a percentage of all sequences, weighted by copy number. Drawn from immuneACCESS, this table holds only the in-frame rearrangements with V and J called that TCRdb kept. Clones are partly lost; checked studies trace under half to an unresolved V gene and leave the rest unexplained. V and J calls and clone size are as listed in that table; D and trimming were resolved from the DNA. The sample table holds around 90,000 clones, of which approximately 92% were seen once. The top ten hold around 1.1% of the sample.

Sequences were derived from unstimulated CD8+ T cells sorted from spleen or lymph node cells, sampled before transplant. This clonotype originated in a human donor who was the organ donor for an intestinal transplant. Recombination connected TRBV10-2 to TRBJ2-7; no confident D gene assignment can be made. For the CDR3, the sequence is CASSEFHSYYEQYF. The DNA reads as follows: TGCGCCAGCAGTGAGTTTCATAGCTACTACGAGCAGTACTTC.